This T cell receptor beta chain derives from a study of beta chain features in type 1 diabetes listed by TCRdb under 2018. Regarding the study in general: Mean age, gender distribution, total cell number and subset yield did not differ between patients and healthy donors. In the study, TCRB repertoires of sorted circulating CD4+ T cell subsets from recently diagnosed type 1 diabetes patients were compared with those of matched healthy donors. A total of some 100,000,000 sorted cells were examined across all samples, and a strong correlation was observed between cell number per subset and RNA yield. Regulatory and stem cell-like memory subsets were obtained from only 8 patients and roughly 8 healthy donors, while naive and central memory subsets were obtained from all 28 donors.

The entire amount of isolated RNA was reverse transcribed using the High Capacity cDNA Reverse Transcription Kit, so the sequenced TCRB transcripts were expressed ones. Deep immunoSEQ sequencing was applied to naive, central memory and regulatory T cell samples, giving an average of roughly 3.6 million total reads per sample. Sorted cells were lysed in RLT buffer, and RNA was extracted using DNase-treated RNeasy Micro or Mini kits according to cell number. Each cell subset was processed separately to prevent cross-contamination, with patient and healthy donor samples processed together. The immunoSEQ multiplex PCR was used to amplify TCRB sequences from cDNA, yielding 87-bp fragments that span the CDR3 region. The amplicons were sequenced using the Illumina HiSeq platform. The paper's processing steps were these. PCR bias was corrected computationally using synthetic template baselines, and reads within Hamming distance 2 were collapsed, with unmergeable singletons discarded. Reads were aligned to IMGT to assign V, D and J genes, CDR3 length, and insertions or deletions at six rearrangement sites. Within each subset, clonotype counts were normalized to sorted cell number, after which true diversity and Gini coefficients were computed with the tcR R package. The overlap coefficient, calculated on TCRB nucleotide sequences, was used to measure repertoire sharing. Out-of-frame TCRB sequences from naive cells were analyzed as a proxy for the pre-selection repertoire. TCRdb re-hosts the immuneACCESS table, in-frame sequences only. Its copies lack some clones; in the studies checked, an unresolved V gene accounts for under half of them, and the cause for the rest is not known. D and trimming come from the DNA, and the V and J calls and clone size come from that table. In this sample the table shows roughly 400,000 clones, approximately 15% of which occur a single time. The ten largest clones represent roughly 0.038% of the sample.

A few counts support this clone. This receptor's antigen is unknown. Per-base qualities were not stored, and no clone one base away is much larger. Overall study results and their limits: Type 1 diabetes patients showed a moderate but significant shortening of TCRB CDR3 length in all four CD4+ subsets. Fewer insertions and more nucleotide deletions at VDJ recombination sites were observed in patients with type 1 diabetes, implying thymic rearrangement abnormalities. Shorter templates might have been favored by PCR, but patient and control samples were amplified and corrected together, so both groups would have been affected equally by any skew. Naive, central memory and regulatory TCRB repertoires appeared more similar among patients than among healthy donors. Only small numbers of individuals were included in the HLA sub-analyses, which left unresolved whether HLA type had any influence on TCRB rearrangement. Because cDNA rather than genomic DNA was sequenced, highly expressing activated cells could have been over-represented, although no difference in activation and CD3 levels was found between groups.

From each donor, a single peripheral blood sample of approximately 110 mL on average was drawn into heparinised tubes. Using a panel that included CD45RO, CCR7, CD25, CD127, CD95 and CD27, naive, central memory, regulatory and stem cell-like memory CD4+ T cells were sorted on a BD FACSAria II. All sorted populations exceeded 95% purity. Right away, PBMCs were isolated by Lymphoprep density gradient centrifugation and were stained directly, with no culture step. So that batch effects would be minimized, each experiment stained and sorted samples in pairs, pairing one healthy donor with one patient. The receptor was isolated from a young man in good health. Material for sequencing was naive CD4+ T cells from blood. The cell subset or site label for this specimen denotes: true naive CD4+ T cells.

CDR3 sequence: CASSYTGTGVAQPQHF. The nucleotides are TGTGCCAGCAGCTACACCGGGACAGGGGTAGCTCAGCCCCAGCATTTT. The chain joins TRBV7-2 to TRBJ1-5; TRBD1 aligns with 10 central bases. Reading from cysteine to phenylalanine, the CDR3 counts 16 amino acids. The DNA shown is the 48-base CDR3, in frame from base 1. Trimming accounts for 4 bases at V and 6 bases at J, while the number of junction bases matched to no gene is 9. The germline V gene provides CDR1 SGHTA and CDR2 FQGNSA.